One sample yielded the 21 T cell receptor beta chains listed below, sequenced in a study of OX40 agonist ivuxolimab in advanced cancers. Sequencing was performed with immunoSEQ multiplex PCR; in TCRdb, only in-frame clones are kept and a portion is missing. The table includes almost 80,000 clones, under 85% detected once. Specimen: CD4+ or CD8+ T cells sorted from blood, collected in a trial of the OX40 agonist ivuxolimab. Receptor source: an adult with an advanced solid tumor such as melanoma, head and neck, liver or kidney cancer.

The chain has TRBV7-6 and TRBJ1-4; TRBD1 aligns across 7 bases. The CDR3 consists of 14 residues. The V gene's germline CDR1 is SGHVS and CDR2 FNYEAQ. The J segment lost 8 bases and the V segment lost 5 bases, leaving 8 bases of the junction unmatched. This CDR3 reads CASSLAGTAEKLFF. In nucleotides, the CDR3 is TGTGCCAGCAGCCTCGCGGGGACAGCCGAAAAACTGTTTTTT.

The V and J genes are TRBV7-8 and TRBJ2-7, with no clear D. Deletions cut 3 bases from V and 0 bases from J, with 9 bases between. This CDR3 is 14 amino acids long. Germline CDR1 is SGHVS and CDR2 is FQNEAQ. CDR3 residues: CASSFRRNSYEQYV. In DNA, the CDR3 is TGTGCCAGCAGCTTTCGACGGAACTCCTACGAGCAGTACGTC.

This chain joins TRBV7-2 and TRBJ2-7; 7 bases are a match to TRBD1. With 6 bases clipped from V and 2 bases from J, the junction kept 7 bases outside the gene matches. CDR3 length equals 14 residues. In germline, CDR1 is SGHTA, CDR2 FQGNSA. The CDR3 protein is CASRLGTATYEQYF. CDR3 in DNA: TGTGCCAGCAGGCTGGGGACAGCCACCTACGAGCAGTACTTC.

The chain links TRBV5-1 to TRBJ1-4; D is unclear. In germline, CDR1 is SGHRS, CDR2 YFSETQ. CDR3 size: 14 residues. The V and J ends lost 0 bases and 5 bases respectively, with 8 bases between them. This CDR3 is CASSLAGQNEKLFF. CDR3 coding DNA: TGCGCCAGCAGCTTGGCCGGGCAGAATGAAAAACTGTTTTTT.

This clone has more than one count but fewer than ten. The chain combines TRBV6-5 with TRBJ1-2; no clear D. The germline gives CDR1 MNHEY, CDR2 SVGAGI. The V end was cut by 4 bases, the J end by 0 bases, with 12 bases between. This CDR3 has 15 residues. CDR3 sequence reads: CASSLTQITNYGYTF. The CDR3 DNA follows: TGTGCCAGCAGTTTAACCCAGATAACTAACTATGGCTACACCTTC.

The J gene is TRBJ2-3, the V gene TRBV19; D uncertain. The CDR3 totals 15 residues. V was cut by 5 bases and J by 2 bases, with 14 bases left in between. Germline CDR1 LNHDA, CDR2 SQIVND (reference sequence). The CDR3 reads CASSSGRILTDTQYF. The CDR3 DNA sequence: TGTGCCAGTAGTTCCGGACGGATCCTCACAGATACGCAGTATTTT.

This clone was picked up one time. The rearrangement joins TRBV28 to TRBJ1-5; D unresolved. V was trimmed by 1 base and J by 6 bases, leaving 13 bases between them. Germline V gives CDR1 MDHEN, CDR2 SYDVKM. The CDR3 extends over 15 amino acids. CDR3 bases: TGTGCCAGCAGTTTATTTGGGTCGGGGTTTCAGCCCCAGCATTTT. As protein: CASSLFGSGFQPQHF.

In its sample, this clone was seen once. The rearrangement uses TRBV7-3 and TRBJ2-2; 8 nucleotides match TRBD2. Germline V CDR1 and CDR2: SGHTA, FQGTGA. J lost 4 bases, V lost 2 bases, and 6 bases had no gene match. The CDR3 runs 16 residues. The CDR3 is CASSLSGLGVTGELFF. In DNA, the CDR3 is TGTGCCAGCAGCTTATCGGGACTAGGGGTCACCGGGGAGCTGTTTTTT.

The chain combines TRBV6-5 with TRBJ2-7, with TRBD2 as a possible D gene (6 bases). The CDR3 is made up of 16 amino acids. Per the germline V gene, CDR1 is MNHEY and CDR2 is SVGAGI. V was cut by 0 bases and J by 3 bases, with 15 bases left in between. CDR3 loop: CASSYSILGGDYEQYF. The CDR3, as DNA: TGTGCCAGCAGTTACTCGATTCTGGGAGGCGACTACGAGCAGTACTTC.

This chain links TRBV6-1 with TRBJ1-1; 11 nucleotides line up with TRBD1. The germline CDR1 and CDR2 sequences are MNHNS and SASEGT. The CDR3 loop spans 19 amino acids. V shed 1 base and J 0 bases; nucleotides not matched to a gene: 10. CDR3 DNA: TGTGCCAGCAGTGAAGACATTCTGGACAGGGGGCTCCTGAACACTGAAGCTTTCTTT. This codes for CASSEDILDRGLLNTEAFF.

This sequence joins TRBV27 and TRBJ2-7; D is perhaps TRBD2 (7 bases). There are 15 residues in the CDR3. The V gene lost 2 bases and the J gene lost 2 bases, with 13 bases spanning the gap. CDR1 MNHEY and CDR2 SMNVEV come from the germline V gene (reference sequence). Written as DNA, the CDR3 is TGTGCCAGCAGTTTACGATCGGGGGGCCCCTACGAGCAGTACGTC. This gives the protein CASSLRSGGPYEQYV.

The chain employs TRBV5-4 and TRBJ1-4; 11 nucleotides line up with TRBD1. V trimming: 4 bases; J trimming: 8 bases; junction bases outside the gene matches: 7. Germline CDR1 is SGHNT and CDR2 is YYREEE (reference sequence). The CDR3 runs 15 residues. This CDR3 reads CASSPRTGGEEKLFF. DNA for the CDR3: TGTGCCAGCAGCCCCCGGACAGGGGGCGAGGAAAAACTGTTTTTT.

This sequence joins TRBV28 and TRBJ2-3; perhaps TRBD2 as D (7 bases). The CDR3 runs to 16 residues. V was clipped by 3 bases and J by 5 bases, with 18 bases between them. The V gene's germline CDR1 is MDHEN and CDR2 SYDVKM. CDR3 sequence: CASSFSGWEGEDTQYF. CDR3 DNA sequence: TGTGCCAGCAGTTTTTCGGGGTGGGAGGGGGAAGATACGCAGTATTTT.

The chain joins TRBV11-1 to TRBJ2-7, with 7 bases fitting TRBD1. This CDR3 region has 15 residues. The J segment lost 7 bases and the V segment lost 5 bases, leaving 14 bases of the junction unmatched. The V gene's germline CDR1 is SGHAT and CDR2 FQDESV (reference sequence). CDR3 amino acids: CASSPDRVRSGEQYF. CDR3 coding DNA: TGTGCCAGCAGCCCAGACAGGGTCAGGTCGGGGGAGCAGTACTTC.

As to this clone: Germline is not matched at one junction end, which may reflect a read error. The rearrangement joins TRBV13 to TRBJ1-2; D is undetermined. From germline, CDR1 is PRHDT and CDR2 FYEKMQ (reference sequence). The CDR3 totals 13 residues. CDR3 sequence (DNA): TGTGCCAGCAGCTCAGGTGGGGAAAATGGTTACACCTTC. Translating gives CASSSGGENGYTF.

The rearrangement joins TRBV18 to TRBJ1-6; 7 positions agree with TRBD1. Germline values: CDR1 KGHSH, CDR2 LQKENI. The trim removed 2 bases at V and 8 bases at J, leaving 6 bases unmatched. This CDR3 has 15 amino acids. This CDR3 is CASSPMKGADSPLHF. DNA of the CDR3: TGTGCCAGCTCACCAATGAAGGGGGCAGATTCACCCCTCCACTTT. The whole variable domain, remainder taken from reference TRBV18 and TRBJ1-6, is NAGVMQNPRHLVRRRGQEARLRCSPMKGHSHVYWYRQLPEEGLKFMVYLQKENIIDESGMPKERFSAEFPKEGPSILRIQQVVRGDSAAYFCASSPMKGADSPLHFGNGTRLTVT.

This clone was seen once. V usage is TRBV5-1 and J usage is TRBJ1-1, with D hard to call. Germline V gene data show CDR1 as SGHRS and CDR2 as YFSETQ. V was shortened by 4 bases and J by 2 bases, with 9 bases between the two germline ends. CDR3 length: 13 amino acids. CDR3 sequence (DNA): TGCGCCAGCAGCCGCCAAGGTAACACTGAAGCTTTCTTT. Translated, it gives CASSRQGNTEAFF.

This clone was counted only a few times. V gene TRBV7-8 combines with J gene TRBJ2-7; D might be TRBD1 (5 bases). The V gene's germline CDR1 is SGHVS and CDR2 FQNEAQ. Trimming stripped 5 bases from V and 3 bases from J, with 14 bases between. The CDR3 sequence is 14 residues long. The CDR3, as DNA: TGTGCCAGCAGCCCGGCTCAGGGCAGCTACGAGCAGTACTTC. It yields the protein CASSPAQGSYEQYF.

The chain joins TRBV6-5 to TRBJ1-1, with no clear D. The germline V and J ends were trimmed by 5 bases and 0 bases, with 10 bases remaining between them. The CDR3 is 14 amino acids. Germline assignment: CDR1 MNHEY and CDR2 SVGAGI. The CDR3 DNA follows: TGTGCCAGCAGTCAGGAAAATATGAACACTGAAGCTTTCTTT. This translates into CASSQENMNTEAFF.

The chain employs TRBV4-3 and TRBJ2-1, with 7 positions matching TRBD2. The trim removed 1 base at V and 4 bases at J, leaving 4 bases unmatched. The CDR3 is made up of 15 amino acids. The germline CDR1 and CDR2 sequences are LGHNA and YSLEER. CDR3 in amino acids: CASSQALAAYNEQFF. The CDR3 bases are TGCGCCAGCAGCCAAGCGCTAGCGGCATACAATGAGCAGTTCTTC.

The chain employs TRBV18 and TRBJ2-1, with D possibly TRBD2 on 6 matching bases. Germline CDR1 and CDR2: KGHSH and LQKENI. The ends were cut back, 3 bases at V and 0 bases at J, with 9 bases in the middle. The CDR3 is made up of 15 amino acids. CDR3 protein: CASSPLGSSYNEQFF. The CDR3 DNA reads as TGTGCCAGCTCACCTCTCGGGAGCTCCTACAATGAGCAGTTCTTC.